The 3 T cell receptor beta chains given below trace back to one sample, sequenced in a study of blood T cell repertoires in COVID-19. Libraries were prepared by immunoSEQ multiplex PCR; TCRdb keeps only in-frame clonotypes and omits some of them. The table records 400,000 to 550,000 clones, roughly 91% of them present only once. The sequenced material came from peripheral blood. The receptors were gathered from a young woman with acute or convalescent COVID-19.

A few counts support this clone. This chain joins TRBV6-2 or TRBV6-3 and TRBJ1-2; no reliable D call. The CDR3 sequence is 14 residues long. Germline V lookup: CDR1 MNHEY, CDR2 SVGEGT. V was trimmed by 2 bases and J by 7 bases, leaving 14 bases between them. The CDR3 nucleotides read TGTGCCAGCAGTTACGGTGGCCCTAGGATTGGCTACACCTTC. It codes for CASSYGGPRIGYTF.

The gene calls are TRBV28 and TRBJ2-7, with 8 positions matching TRBD1. J was trimmed by 9 bases and V by 7 bases; bases with no gene match: 17. Germline V gene lookup returns CDR1 MDHEN and CDR2 SYDVKM. The CDR3 sequence is 15 residues long. CDR3 loop: CASTSEATGARGQYF. In DNA form, the CDR3 reads TGTGCCAGCACCTCCGAAGCGACAGGGGCGCGGGGGCAGTACTTC.

This chain connects TRBV29-1 to TRBJ1-2; D is undetermined. V was shortened by 4 bases and J by 2 bases, with 11 bases between the two germline ends. Germline V gives CDR1 SQVTM, CDR2 ANQGSEA. The CDR3 extends over 13 amino acids. CDR3 bases: TGCAGCGTTGTAGGCAGCGGAAACTATGGCTACACCTTC. This encodes CSVVGSGNYGYTF.